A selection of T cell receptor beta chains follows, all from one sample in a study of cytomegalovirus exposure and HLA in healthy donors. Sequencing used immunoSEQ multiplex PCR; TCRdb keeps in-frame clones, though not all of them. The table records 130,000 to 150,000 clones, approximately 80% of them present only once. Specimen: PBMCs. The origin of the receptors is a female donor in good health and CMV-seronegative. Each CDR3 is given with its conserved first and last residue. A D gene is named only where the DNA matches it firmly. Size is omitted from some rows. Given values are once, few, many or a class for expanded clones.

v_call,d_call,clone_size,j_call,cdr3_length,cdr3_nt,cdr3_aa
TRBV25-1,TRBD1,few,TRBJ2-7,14,TGTGCCAGCAGTGAAAAGGGGGCGGGTTACGAGCAGTACTTC,CASSEKGAGYEQYF
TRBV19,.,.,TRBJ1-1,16,TGTGCCAGTAGTGGCAGGGGACCCCTTCCATCCCCAGACGCTTTCTTT,CASSGRGPLPSPDAFF
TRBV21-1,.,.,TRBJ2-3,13,TGTGCCAGCGACCGGGACAACACAGATACGCAGTATTTT,CASDRDNTDTQYF
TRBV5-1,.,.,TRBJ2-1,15,TGCGCCAGCAGCTTGGGTGGCGGGCCCTACAATGAGCAGTTCTTC,CASSLGGGPYNEQFF
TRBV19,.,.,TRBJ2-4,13,TGTGCCAGTAAGGAGAGGGCCAAAAACATTCAGTACTTC,CASKERAKNIQYF
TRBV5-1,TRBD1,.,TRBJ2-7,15,TGCGCCAGCAGCATTAGGACAGGGGCCTCCTACGAGCAGTACTTC,CASSIRTGASYEQYF
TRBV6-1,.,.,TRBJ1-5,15,TGTGCCAGCGGCCCCTACGGGGGGAGCAATCAGCCCCAGCATTTT,CASGPYGGSNQPQHF
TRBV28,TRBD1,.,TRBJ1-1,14,TGTGCCAGCAGACAGGGGGCGGATATCCGGGCGGCTTTCTTT,CASRQGADIRAAFF
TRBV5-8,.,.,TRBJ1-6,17,TGTGCCAGCGTACACAGGGCTTTGGGTTTTTATAATTCACCCCTCCACTTT,CASVHRALGFYNSPLHF
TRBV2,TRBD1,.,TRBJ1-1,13,TGTGCCAGCAGTGGGACAGGGGATACTGAAGCTTTCTTT,CASSGTGDTEAFF
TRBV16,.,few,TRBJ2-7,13,TGTGCCAGCAGCCACAGGGTATCCTACGAGCAGTACTTC,CASSHRVSYEQYF
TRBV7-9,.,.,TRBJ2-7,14,TGTTCCAGCAGCTTAGGTCTAGCCATATACGAGCAGTACTTC,CSSSLGLAIYEQYF
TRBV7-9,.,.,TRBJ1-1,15,TGTGCCAGCAGCCCCGGGGGGGTCCTTCGTACTGAAGCTTTCTTT,CASSPGGVLRTEAFF
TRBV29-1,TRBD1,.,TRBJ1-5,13,TGCAGCGCTGGGGGACAGAACAATCAGCCCCAGCATTTT,CSAGGQNNQPQHF
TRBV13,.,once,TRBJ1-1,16,TGTGCCAGCAGCTTAGAGGAGGTAGGGGAGGGTACTGAAGCTTTCTTT,CASSLEEVGEGTEAFF
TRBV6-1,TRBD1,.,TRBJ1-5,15,TGTGCCAGCAGGCTAACTGGGGGCTTCGACAGGGACCAGCATTTT,CASRLTGGFDRDQHF
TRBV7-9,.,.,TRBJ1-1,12,TGTGCCGGCAGCTTCGGGGGGGGTGAAGCTTTCTTT,CAGSFGGGEAFF
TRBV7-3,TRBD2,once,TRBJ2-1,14,TGTGCCAGCAGCCCAACTAGCGCAAACAATGAGCAGTTCTTC,CASSPTSANNEQFF
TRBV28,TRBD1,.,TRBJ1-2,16,TGTGCCAGCAGTTTATGGATTACAGGGGGTAACTATGGCTACACCTTC,CASSLWITGGNYGYTF
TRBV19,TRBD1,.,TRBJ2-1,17,TGTGCCAGTAGTTCGAGAACCGGGACAGGGGGCAGAAATGAGCAGTTCTTC,CASSSRTGTGGRNEQFF
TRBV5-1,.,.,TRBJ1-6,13,TGCGCCAGCGGCTGGGGGGTGGAATCACCCCTCCACTTT,CASGWGVESPLHF
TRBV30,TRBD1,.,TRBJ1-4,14,TGTGCCTGGAGCCCAGGGGGCCCAAGGGAAAAACTGTTTTTT,CAWSPGGPREKLFF
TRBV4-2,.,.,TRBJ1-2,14,TGTGCCAGCAGCCAAGTGGGAGATGACTATGGCTACACCTTC,CASSQVGDDYGYTF